A single sample is the source of the 2 T cell receptor beta chains below, sequenced in a study of blood T cells in healthy people across ages. Then a second PCR, running roughly 6 to 11 cycles, was carried out with a sample-barcoded 5' primer and a J-beta primer mix. TCRdb redid the calling of the 5' RACE reads with MiXCR, one entry per CDR3 protein. The table lists roughly 1,500,000 distinct CDR3 sequences, 42% of them singletons. Sample: blood. The receptors shown here come from a woman aged 18-35 years in good health.

In the case of this clonotype: Just one base apart from a much larger clone, this may be a read error. Here the CDR3 DNA reads TGTGCCAGCAGCGTTCTCACGTCCTACAATGAGCAGTACTTC. Translating it yields CASSVLTSYNEQYF. V usage is TRBV11-2 and J usage is TRBJ2-7, with D hard to call. V dropped 5 bases and J dropped 7 bases, with 18 bases sitting between them. Per germline, CDR1 SGHAT and CDR2 FQNNGV. The CDR3 totals 14 residues.

This chain links TRBV4-1 with TRBJ1-5, with 10 nucleotides matching TRBD1. V dropped 3 bases and J dropped 2; count of bases not matched to a gene: 4. Germline-derived CDR1 and CDR2 are MGHRA and YSYEKL. The CDR3 is 16 residues long. The CDR3 region is CASSQRTGGGNQPQHF. CDR3 in DNA: TGCGCCAGCAGCCAGAGGACAGGGGGAGGCAATCAGCCCCAGCATTTT.